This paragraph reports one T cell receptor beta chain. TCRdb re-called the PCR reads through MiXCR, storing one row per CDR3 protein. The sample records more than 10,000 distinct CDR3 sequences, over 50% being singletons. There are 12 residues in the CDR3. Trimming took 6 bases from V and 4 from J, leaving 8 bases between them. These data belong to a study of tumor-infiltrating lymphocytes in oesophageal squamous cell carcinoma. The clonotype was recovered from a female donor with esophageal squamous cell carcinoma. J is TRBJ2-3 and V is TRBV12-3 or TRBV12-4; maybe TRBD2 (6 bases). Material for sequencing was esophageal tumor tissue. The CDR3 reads CASSRLADTQYF. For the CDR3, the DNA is TGTGCCAGCAGCCGACTAGCAGATACGCAGTATTTT.